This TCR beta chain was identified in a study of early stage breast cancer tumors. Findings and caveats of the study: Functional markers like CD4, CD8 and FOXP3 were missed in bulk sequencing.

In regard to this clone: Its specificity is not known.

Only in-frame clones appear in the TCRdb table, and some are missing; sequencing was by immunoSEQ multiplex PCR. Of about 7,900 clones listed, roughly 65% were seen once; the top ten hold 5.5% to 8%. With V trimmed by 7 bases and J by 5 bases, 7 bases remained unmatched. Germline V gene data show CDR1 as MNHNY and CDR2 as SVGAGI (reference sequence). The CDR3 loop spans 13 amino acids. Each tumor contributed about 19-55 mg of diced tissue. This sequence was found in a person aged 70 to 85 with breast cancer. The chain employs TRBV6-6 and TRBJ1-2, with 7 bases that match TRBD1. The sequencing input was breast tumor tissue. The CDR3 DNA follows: TGTGCCAGCACCCCGGACAGGCGATATGGCTACACCTTC. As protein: CASTPDRRYGYTF.